The clone carrying this T cell receptor (beta chain) was seen a handful of times. Treatment reported: randomized to nivolumab then ipilimumab (arm A) or the reverse (arm B). DNA-damaging chemotherapy had not been given to any patient beforehand. Sorted cells were live CD3+CD8+, lacking CD19 and CD56, from PBMCs. This specimen comes from a study of sequential checkpoint blockade in melanoma. Background on the study: First-line arms were nivolumab then ipilimumab, or the reverse, randomized 1:1. After both sequences, patients received maintenance nivolumab.

In germline, CDR1 is LNHDA, CDR2 SQIVND (reference sequence). V dropped 5 bases and J dropped 8; count of bases not matched to a gene: 7. This CDR3 region has 14 residues. Measured with immunoSEQ multiplex PCR; TCRdb has only the in-frame clones, and not every one. The sample has 11,000 to 15,000 clones, around two thirds seen once; the top ten hold under 35%. V usage is TRBV19 and J usage is TRBJ2-1; 9 nucleotides match TRBD1. This sequence originates from a human donor with melanoma. The sequencing here drew on CD8+ T cells sorted from blood (inferred from file names), taken from a patient given nivolumab and ipilimumab in sequence. CDR3 bases: TGTGCCAGTAGTCCGGGACAGGGTTCGTATGAGCAGTTCTTC. Its protein is CASSPGQGSYEQFF. Combining the CDR3 with reference TRBV19 and TRBJ2-1 gives the whole variable domain DGGITQSPKYLFRKEGQNVTLSCEQNLNHDAMYWYRQDPGQGLRLIYYSQIVNDFQKGDIAEGYSVSREKKESFPLTVTSAQKNPTAFYLCASSPGQGSYEQFFGPGTRLTVL.